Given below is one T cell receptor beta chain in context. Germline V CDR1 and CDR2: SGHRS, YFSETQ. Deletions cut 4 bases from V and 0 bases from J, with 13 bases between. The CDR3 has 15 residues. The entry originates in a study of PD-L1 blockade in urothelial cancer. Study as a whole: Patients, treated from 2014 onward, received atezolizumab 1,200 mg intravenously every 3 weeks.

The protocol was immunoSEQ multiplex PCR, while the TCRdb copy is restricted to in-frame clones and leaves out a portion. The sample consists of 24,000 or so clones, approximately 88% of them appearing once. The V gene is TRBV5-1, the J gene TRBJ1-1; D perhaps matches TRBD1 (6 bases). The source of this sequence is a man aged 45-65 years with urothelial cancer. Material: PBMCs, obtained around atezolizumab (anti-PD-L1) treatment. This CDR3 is CASSTQTGLNTEAFF. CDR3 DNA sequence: TGCGCCAGCAGCACCCAGACAGGATTGAACACTGAAGCTTTCTTT.